These 12 T cell receptor beta chains share one sample of origin, sequenced in a study of OX40 agonist ivuxolimab in advanced cancers. Sequencing was performed with immunoSEQ multiplex PCR; in TCRdb, only in-frame clones are kept and a portion is missing. Among about 80,000 clones listed, 80% to 90% were seen once. This specimen consisted of CD4+ or CD8+ T cells sorted from blood, obtained in a trial of the OX40 agonist ivuxolimab. The receptor source for this set is an adult with an advanced solid tumor such as melanoma, head and neck, liver or kidney cancer.

The chain combines TRBV6-1 with TRBJ1-2; D unresolved. CDR3 length equals 15 residues. The V end was cut by 0 bases, the J end by 4 bases, with 12 bases between. Germline V lookup: CDR1 MNHNS, CDR2 SASEGT. The CDR3 loop is CASSEAAAPRYGYTF. CDR3 DNA: TGTGCCAGCAGTGAAGCGGCAGCTCCCCGCTATGGCTACACCTTC.

CDR3 residues: CASSLYGTGNTEAFF. In DNA, the CDR3 is TGTGCCAGCAGCTTATACGGGACAGGGAACACTGAAGCTTTCTTT. The chain combines TRBV7-9 with TRBJ1-1; TRBD1 matches at 8 bases. Germline values: CDR1 SEHNR, CDR2 FQNEAQ (reference sequence). This CDR3 region has 15 residues. V was pared by 2 bases and J by 1 base, with 3 bases of the junction left unmatched.

The DNA of the CDR3 is TGTGCCAGCAGCTTAAATCCAGCTGGAGACAATGAGCAGTTCTTC. Protein sequence: CASSLNPAGDNEQFF. This rearrangement joins TRBV7-3 to TRBJ2-1, with unresolved D. Germline V CDR1 and CDR2: SGHTA, FQGTGA. V was cut by 1 base and J by 5 bases, with 12 bases left in between. The CDR3 loop spans 15 amino acids.

This chain links TRBV28 with TRBJ2-5, with a possible D match to TRBD2 (7 bases). The V end lost 11 bases, the J end lost 5 bases, and 15 bases lay between the germline ends. The CDR3 sequence is 12 residues long. Per the germline V gene, CDR1 is MDHEN and CDR2 is SYDVKM. Here the CDR3 reads CALGGAGETQYF. The CDR3 DNA reads TGTGCCCTGGGGGGGGCTGGGGAGACCCAGTACTTC.

The chain has TRBV2 and TRBJ1-3, with D perhaps TRBD1 (5 bases). V was trimmed by 6 bases and J by 12 bases, leaving 15 bases between them. There are 12 residues in the CDR3. Germline V gives CDR1 SNHLY, CDR2 FYNNEI. Here the CDR3 reads CASSIRDSNIYF. CDR3 sequence (DNA): TGTGCCAGCAGCATCCGGGACTCCAACATATATTTT.

The genes are TRBV4-2 and TRBJ2-7; 7 bases fit TRBD1. With V trimmed by 4 bases and J by 6 bases, 9 bases remained unmatched. The CDR3 length is 14 residues. CDR1 and CDR2 (germline): LGHNA, YNFKEQ. The CDR3 here is CASSPDREVGEQYF. DNA of the CDR3: TGTGCCAGCAGCCCAGACAGGGAAGTAGGCGAGCAGTACTTC.

The chain joins TRBV5-6 to TRBJ2-3; TRBD2 aligns across 7 bases. Germline V gene lookup returns CDR1 SGHDT and CDR2 YYEEEE. There are 15 residues in the CDR3. The V gene end was trimmed by 2 bases and the J gene end by 1 base; junction bases not matched to a gene: 4. CDR3 loop: CASSFRAGGTDTQYF. CDR3 nucleotide sequence: TGTGCCAGCAGCTTTCGGGCGGGGGGCACAGATACGCAGTATTTT.

This clone was observed a handful of times. The chain employs TRBV7-2 and TRBJ2-1; 11 bases fit TRBD2. V dropped 6 bases and J dropped 6; count of bases not matched to a gene: 7. Germline assignment: CDR1 SGHTA and CDR2 FQGNSA. The CDR3 sequence is 15 residues long. For the CDR3, the DNA is TGTGCCAGCAGTACGGGACTAGCGGACGCCAATGAGCAGTTCTTC. Translated, it gives CASSTGLADANEQFF.

This chain's CDR3 is CASSYSRSNSPLHF. The DNA of the CDR3 is TGTGCCAGCAGTTACTCGCGAAGTAATTCACCCCTCCACTTT. The rearrangement uses TRBV6-5 and TRBJ1-6; D ambiguous. V dropped 0 bases and J dropped 6 bases, with 6 bases sitting between them. CDR3 size: 14 residues. Per the germline V gene, CDR1 is MNHEY and CDR2 is SVGAGI.

The rearrangement links TRBV15 to TRBJ2-5, with TRBD1 matching over 9 bases. The V and J ends lost 5 bases and 0 bases, in that order; junction bases with no gene match: 7. CDR3 length: 16 amino acids. Per the germline V gene, CDR1 is LNHNV and CDR2 is YYDKDF (reference sequence). CDR3 bases: TGTGCCACCAGCTCGGGACAGGGAGAGTACCAAGAGACCCAGTACTTC. This gives the protein CATSSGQGEYQETQYF.

The V and J genes are TRBV11-1 and TRBJ2-7; TRBD2 matches at 7 bases. The CDR3 is 15 residues long. After removal of 0 bases from V and 2 bases from J, the junction contained 4 bases not matched to a gene. CDR1 and CDR2 from the germline V gene are SGHAT and FQDESV (reference sequence). For the CDR3, the DNA is TGTGCCAGCAGCTTAGCGCGCAGCGGGGCCTACGAGCAGTACTTC. The encoded protein is CASSLARSGAYEQYF.

A word on this clone: At one end the junction does not follow the germline gene, possibly because of a read error. J is TRBJ1-2 and V is TRBV6-5; D is ambiguous. The V gene's germline CDR1 is MNHEY and CDR2 SVGAGI. This CDR3 contains 12 residues. The CDR3 sequence is CASPLGHGQIPF. Written as DNA, the CDR3 is TGTGCCAGCCCCCTGGGCCACGGGCAAATTCCCTTC.